This TCR beta chain appears in the sequencing data of a study of CD4+ T cells in melanoma. Findings and caveats of the study: Reportedly, melanoma neoantigen-specific CD4+ T cells showed varied differentiation states.

Sequencing used immunoSEQ multiplex PCR; TCRdb keeps in-frame clones, though not all of them. The sample holds over 45,000 clones, over 60% seen once. The CDR3 extends over 17 amino acids. With 0 bases clipped from V and 2 bases from J, the junction kept 6 bases outside the gene matches. As for this clone: The target antigen is unknown.

Material for sequencing was tumor tissue. This rearrangement joins TRBV23-1 to TRBJ1-5, with 8 nucleotides matching TRBD1. TRBV23-1 is reported as an ORF; its role is uncertain. This clonotype originated in a human donor with melanoma. The CDR3 sequence is CASSQSSDRARNQPQHF. The CDR3 nucleotides read TGCGCCAGCAGTCAATCATCGGACAGGGCCCGCAATCAGCCCCAGCATTTT.